The rows below give T cell receptor beta chains drawn from one sample of a study of Graves' ophthalmopathy and Graves' hyperthyroidism. TCRdb fed the multiplex PCR reads into MiXCR, producing one record per CDR3 protein. The sample carries 200,000 to 300,000 distinct CDR3 sequences, approximately 42% recorded once. Input material: peripheral blood. These receptors all come from an adult man with Graves' ophthalmopathy. Both conserved end residues are part of each CDR3. The order of the fields is CDR3 DNA, CDR3 protein, J gene, D gene, V gene, clone size. The D gene is left open where the match is weak. Clone size is given for some rows only: seen once, a few or many times, or a class if the clone is expanded.

TGTGCCAGCAGCCCAGGGACCCTCATCGTGCAAGAGACCCAGTACTTC | CASSPGTLIVQETQYF | TRBJ2-5 | . | TRBV12-3/TRBV12-4 | .
TGTGCCAGCAGCTTAGAGGCCTTTGGCTACACCTTC | CASSLEAFGYTF | TRBJ1-2 | . | TRBV7-9 | .
TGTGCCATCGGGACTAGCGCCGGAGGGGAGACCCAGTACTTC | CAIGTSAGGETQYF | TRBJ2-5 | TRBD2 | TRBV2 | .
TGTGCCAGCAGTTACGTTGACAGGGGCCCCGTTTCCTACGAGCAGTACTTC | CASSYVDRGPVSYEQYF | TRBJ2-7 | TRBD1 | TRBV6-2/TRBV6-3 | few
TGTGCCAGCAGGGGGCTGGAGACCCAGTACTTC | CASRGLETQYF | TRBJ2-5 | . | TRBV12-3/TRBV12-4 | .
TGTGCCAGTACCCCGGGACAGCGAAATCAGCCCCAGCATTTT | CASTPGQRNQPQHF | TRBJ1-5 | TRBD1 | TRBV19 | .
TGCAGCGTTGGGTGGGGAACACGGGAGCTGTTTTTT | CSVGWGTRELFF | TRBJ2-2 | . | TRBV29-1 | .
TGTGCCACCAGCTCCTCGGGGGACAGAGGACTTTCTGGAAACACCATATATTTT | CATSSSGDRGLSGNTIYF | TRBJ1-3 | TRBD1 | TRBV15 | many
TGTGCCAGTAGTCTCGGCCCCGATTCACCCCTCCACTTT | CASSLGPDSPLHF | TRBJ1-6 | . | TRBV19 | .
TGTGCCAGCGCAAGGGGAGGAGGCTACACCTTC | CASARGGGYTF | TRBJ1-2 | . | TRBV12-3/TRBV12-4 | few
TGTGCCAGCATGAAGGGGGAGGATTCACCCCTCCACTTT | CASMKGEDSPLHF | TRBJ1-6 | . | TRBV2 | many